This is a list of T cell receptor beta chains from one sample in a study of technical replicates of blood from a handful of donors. TCRdb keeps only in-frame clones here, not all; method: immunoSEQ multiplex PCR. The table shows tens of thousands of clones, with approximately 97% occurring only once. The specimen was T cells isolated from PBMCs. These receptors were obtained from a human donor in good health. CDR3s include the opening cysteine and the closing phenylalanine or tryptophan. A D gene is named only where the DNA matches it firmly. Not all rows give a size; the values are once, few, many and, for expanded clones, a class.

j_gene: TRBJ2-7; v_gene: TRBV6-5; d_gene: .; abundance: .; CDR3nt: TGTGCCAGCAGTTACTCGGTCCAGGACAGCTACGAGCAGTACTTC; CDR3aa: CASSYSVQDSYEQYF
j_gene: TRBJ2-7; v_gene: TRBV5-1; d_gene: TRBD2; abundance: .; CDR3nt: TGCGCCAGCAGCTCCACGGGGGGAGGGTTGTCCTACGAGCAGTACTTC; CDR3aa: CASSSTGGGLSYEQYF
j_gene: TRBJ2-2; v_gene: TRBV6-5; d_gene: TRBD1; abundance: .; CDR3nt: TGTGCCAGCAGGCCAGGGGGCACCGGGGAGCTGTTTTTT; CDR3aa: CASRPGGTGELFF
j_gene: TRBJ2-2; v_gene: TRBV6-4; d_gene: TRBD2; abundance: .; CDR3nt: TGTGCCAGCAGTGACGGAGCGGGAGGGAACACCGGGGAGCTGTTTTTT; CDR3aa: CASSDGAGGNTGELFF
j_gene: TRBJ2-7; v_gene: TRBV6-1; d_gene: .; abundance: .; CDR3nt: TGTGCCAGCAGTGAAATGGGGGCAAGCAGCTCCTACGAGCAGTACTTC; CDR3aa: CASSEMGASSSYEQYF
j_gene: TRBJ2-3; v_gene: TRBV6-4; d_gene: TRBD2; abundance: .; CDR3nt: TGTGCCAGCAGGCCTCGAGCGGGAGAGTTTGATACGCAGTATTTT; CDR3aa: CASRPRAGEFDTQYF
j_gene: TRBJ2-3; v_gene: TRBV18; d_gene: .; abundance: .; CDR3nt: TGTGCCAGCTCACCCAGGACAGATACGCAGTATTTT; CDR3aa: CASSPRTDTQYF
j_gene: TRBJ1-4; v_gene: TRBV10-3; d_gene: .; abundance: once; CDR3nt: TGTGCCATCAGTGGCAGACAGGATGTTAATGAAAAACTGTTTTTT; CDR3aa: CAISGRQDVNEKLFF
j_gene: TRBJ2-3; v_gene: TRBV7-2; d_gene: .; abundance: .; CDR3nt: TGTGCCAGCAGCTTAGCTAGCGCGATCACAGATACGCAGTATTTT; CDR3aa: CASSLASAITDTQYF
j_gene: TRBJ1-2; v_gene: TRBV5-4; d_gene: .; abundance: .; CDR3nt: TGTGCCAGCAGCCGGACATCGACAGCTAGTAACTATGGCTACACCTTC; CDR3aa: CASSRTSTASNYGYTF
j_gene: TRBJ1-5; v_gene: TRBV27; d_gene: .; abundance: .; CDR3nt: TGTGCCAGCAGTTTATACAGAGATTATAGCAATCAGCCCCAGCATTTT; CDR3aa: CASSLYRDYSNQPQHF
j_gene: TRBJ2-7; v_gene: TRBV28; d_gene: .; abundance: .; CDR3nt: TGTGCCAGCAGTTTAGGAGCGGAGGGAAGTTCCGACCGCCACTCCTACGAGCAGTACTTC; CDR3aa: CASSLGAEGSSDRHSYEQYF
j_gene: TRBJ2-1; v_gene: TRBV9; d_gene: .; abundance: .; CDR3nt: TGTGCCAGCAGCGCCCCTCGAAGTCCGGTTTCGAATGAGCAGTTCTTC; CDR3aa: CASSAPRSPVSNEQFF
j_gene: TRBJ2-1; v_gene: TRBV30; d_gene: TRBD2; abundance: .; CDR3nt: TGTGCCTGGAGTGTGGGACTAGCGGGAGGGGATGATGAGCAGTTCTTC; CDR3aa: CAWSVGLAGGDDEQFF
j_gene: TRBJ2-4; v_gene: TRBV14; d_gene: .; abundance: .; CDR3nt: TGTGCCAGCAGCCAAGGGCAGGGGTTAACCAAAAACATTCAGTACTTC; CDR3aa: CASSQGQGLTKNIQYF
j_gene: TRBJ1-1; v_gene: TRBV7-9; d_gene: TRBD1; abundance: .; CDR3nt: TGTGCCAGCATACGGAAGGGGGCCCTTGAAGCTTTCTTT; CDR3aa: CASIRKGALEAFF
j_gene: TRBJ1-4; v_gene: TRBV5-1; d_gene: TRBD1; abundance: .; CDR3nt: TGCGCCAGCAGCTTGGAAGGGACAGGGGGTGAAAAACTGTTTTTT; CDR3aa: CASSLEGTGGEKLFF
j_gene: TRBJ2-7; v_gene: TRBV19; d_gene: .; abundance: .; CDR3nt: TGTGCCAGTATCTTAGGCGGTGGCTACGAGCAGTACTTC; CDR3aa: CASILGGGYEQYF
j_gene: TRBJ2-3; v_gene: TRBV30; d_gene: .; abundance: .; CDR3nt: TGTGCCTGGAACGGGGGGCATGGCACAGATACGCAGTATTTT; CDR3aa: CAWNGGHGTDTQYF
j_gene: TRBJ2-5; v_gene: TRBV7-9; d_gene: TRBD1; abundance: once; CDR3nt: TGTGCCAGCAGCTTAGGAGACAGGGATGGGGAGACCCAGTACTTC; CDR3aa: CASSLGDRDGETQYF
j_gene: TRBJ2-1; v_gene: TRBV9; d_gene: .; abundance: .; CDR3nt: TGTGCCAGCAGCGTAGGCTTGGCGGAGTTCAATGAGCAGTTCTTC; CDR3aa: CASSVGLAEFNEQFF
j_gene: TRBJ2-3; v_gene: TRBV2; d_gene: .; abundance: .; CDR3nt: TGTGCCAGCCGCTGGGGCTTCACAGATACGCAGTATTTT; CDR3aa: CASRWGFTDTQYF
j_gene: TRBJ2-5; v_gene: TRBV9; d_gene: TRBD1; abundance: .; CDR3nt: TGTGCCAGCAGCGTATGGGGACAGAGTGGAGAGACCCAGTACTTC; CDR3aa: CASSVWGQSGETQYF
j_gene: TRBJ1-1; v_gene: TRBV27; d_gene: .; abundance: .; CDR3nt: TGTGCCAGCAGTTTATCGCGGGGGGCAACTGAAGCTTTCTTT; CDR3aa: CASSLSRGATEAFF
j_gene: TRBJ2-3; v_gene: TRBV4-1; d_gene: TRBD2; abundance: .; CDR3nt: TGCGCCAGCAGCCAATGGACTAGCGGCACAGATACGCAGTATTTT; CDR3aa: CASSQWTSGTDTQYF
j_gene: TRBJ1-2; v_gene: TRBV13; d_gene: .; abundance: .; CDR3nt: TGTGCCAGCAGCTTAAGACAAAGAATGAACTATGGCTACACCTTC; CDR3aa: CASSLRQRMNYGYTF
j_gene: TRBJ2-1; v_gene: TRBV7-2; d_gene: TRBD2; abundance: .; CDR3nt: TGTGCCAGCAGCTGGACTAGCGGGAGCGAATACAATGAGCAGTTCTTC; CDR3aa: CASSWTSGSEYNEQFF
j_gene: TRBJ1-1; v_gene: TRBV5-1; d_gene: .; abundance: .; CDR3nt: TGCGCCAGCAGACAGGGCCTGAACACTGAAGCTTTCTTT; CDR3aa: CASRQGLNTEAFF
j_gene: TRBJ2-4; v_gene: TRBV7-9; d_gene: TRBD2; abundance: once; CDR3nt: TGTGCCAGCAGCACATTAGCCAGCGGGAGAACCAAAAACATTCAGTACTTC; CDR3aa: CASSTLASGRTKNIQYF
j_gene: TRBJ1-3; v_gene: TRBV10-3; d_gene: .; abundance: .; CDR3nt: TGTGCCATCAGTGGCCCTGACAGAGCCTCTGGAAACACCATATATTTT; CDR3aa: CAISGPDRASGNTIYF
j_gene: TRBJ1-4; v_gene: TRBV18; d_gene: .; abundance: .; CDR3nt: TGTGCCAGCTCACCAGCGGCAGCTGAAAAACTGTTTTTT; CDR3aa: CASSPAAAEKLFF
j_gene: TRBJ2-1; v_gene: TRBV2; d_gene: TRBD2; abundance: .; CDR3nt: TGTGCCAGCAGAGGTACTAGCGTGTACAATGAGCAGTTCTTC; CDR3aa: CASRGTSVYNEQFF
j_gene: TRBJ1-2; v_gene: TRBV18; d_gene: TRBD1; abundance: .; CDR3nt: TGTGCCAGCTCACCACTCGGGACAGGGGGGTATGGCTACACCTTC; CDR3aa: CASSPLGTGGYGYTF
j_gene: TRBJ1-3; v_gene: TRBV2; d_gene: .; abundance: .; CDR3nt: TGTGCCAGCCAAGGGGTGAGAGGAAACACCATATATTTT; CDR3aa: CASQGVRGNTIYF
j_gene: TRBJ2-7; v_gene: TRBV27; d_gene: TRBD1; abundance: .; CDR3nt: TGTGCCAGCAGTTTATGGACAGGGGCCTACGAGCAGTACTTC; CDR3aa: CASSLWTGAYEQYF
j_gene: TRBJ1-5; v_gene: TRBV19; d_gene: TRBD1; abundance: .; CDR3nt: TGTGCCAGCAACCGCCTCCAGGGGGATCAGCCCCAGCATTTT; CDR3aa: CASNRLQGDQPQHF
j_gene: TRBJ2-7; v_gene: TRBV7-2; d_gene: TRBD2; abundance: .; CDR3nt: TGTGCCAGCAGCTTAGAGGGCGGGAGGGCCGGCTACGAGCAGTACTTC; CDR3aa: CASSLEGGRAGYEQYF